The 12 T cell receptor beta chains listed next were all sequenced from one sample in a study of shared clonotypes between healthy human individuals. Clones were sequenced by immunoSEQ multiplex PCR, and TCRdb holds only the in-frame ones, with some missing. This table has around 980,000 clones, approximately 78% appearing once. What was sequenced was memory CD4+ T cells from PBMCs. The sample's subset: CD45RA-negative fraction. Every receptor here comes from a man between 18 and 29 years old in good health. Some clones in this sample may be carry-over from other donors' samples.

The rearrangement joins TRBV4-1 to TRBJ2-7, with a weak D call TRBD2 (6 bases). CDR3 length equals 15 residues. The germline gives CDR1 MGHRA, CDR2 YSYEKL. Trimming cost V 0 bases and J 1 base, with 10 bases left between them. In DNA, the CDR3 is TGCGCCAGCAGCCAAGATCCTGCGGGGTCCTACGAGCAGTACTTC. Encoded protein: CASSQDPAGSYEQYF.

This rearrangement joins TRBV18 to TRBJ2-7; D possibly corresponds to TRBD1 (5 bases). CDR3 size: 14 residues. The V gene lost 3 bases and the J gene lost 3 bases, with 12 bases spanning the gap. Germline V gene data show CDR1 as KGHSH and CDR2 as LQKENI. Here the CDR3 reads CASSPPGRGYEQYF. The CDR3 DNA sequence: TGTGCCAGCTCACCCCCAGGAAGGGGCTACGAGCAGTACTTC.

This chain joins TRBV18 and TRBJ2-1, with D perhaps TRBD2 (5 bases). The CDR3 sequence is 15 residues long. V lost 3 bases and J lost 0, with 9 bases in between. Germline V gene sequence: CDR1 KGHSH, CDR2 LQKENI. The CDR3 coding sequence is TGTGCCAGCTCACCCGGTCGGGGCTCCTACAATGAGCAGTTCTTC. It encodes CASSPGRGSYNEQFF.

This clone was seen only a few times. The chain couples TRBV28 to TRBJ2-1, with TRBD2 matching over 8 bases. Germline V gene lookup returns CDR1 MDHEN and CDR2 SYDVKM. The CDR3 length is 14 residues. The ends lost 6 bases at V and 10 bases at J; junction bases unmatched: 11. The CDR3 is CASSPGGAGGEQFF. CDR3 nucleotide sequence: TGTGCCAGCAGCCCCGGGGGGGCGGGAGGAGAGCAGTTCTTC.

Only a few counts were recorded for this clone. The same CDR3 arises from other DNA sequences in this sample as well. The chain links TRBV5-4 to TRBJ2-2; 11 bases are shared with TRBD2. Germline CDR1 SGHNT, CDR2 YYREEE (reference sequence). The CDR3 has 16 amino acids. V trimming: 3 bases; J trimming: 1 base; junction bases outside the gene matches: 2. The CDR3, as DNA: TGTGCCAGCAGCTCCGGGACTAGCGGGAACACCGGGGAGCTGTTTTTT. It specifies CASSSGTSGNTGELFF.

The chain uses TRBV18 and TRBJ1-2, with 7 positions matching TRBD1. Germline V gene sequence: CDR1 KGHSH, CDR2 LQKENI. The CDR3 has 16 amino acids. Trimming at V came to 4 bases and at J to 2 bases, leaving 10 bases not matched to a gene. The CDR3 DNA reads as TGTGCCAGCTCACGATCGGGACCAGGGGGGAACTATGGCTACACCTTC. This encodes CASSRSGPGGNYGYTF.

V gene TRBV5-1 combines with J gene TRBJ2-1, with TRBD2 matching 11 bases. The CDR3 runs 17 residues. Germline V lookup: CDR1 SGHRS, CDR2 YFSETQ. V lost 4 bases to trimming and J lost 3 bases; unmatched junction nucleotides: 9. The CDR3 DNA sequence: TGCGCCAGCAGCGCCTCCCCGGGGACTAGCGGCTACAATGAGCAGTTCTTC. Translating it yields CASSASPGTSGYNEQFF.

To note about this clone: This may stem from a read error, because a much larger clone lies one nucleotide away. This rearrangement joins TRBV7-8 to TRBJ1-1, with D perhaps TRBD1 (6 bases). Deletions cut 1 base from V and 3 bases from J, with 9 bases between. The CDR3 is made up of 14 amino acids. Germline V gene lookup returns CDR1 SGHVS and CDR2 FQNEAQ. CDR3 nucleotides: TGTGCCAGCAGCTTAGAAGGGGGGGACACTGAAGCTTTCTTT. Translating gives CASSLEGGDTEAFF.

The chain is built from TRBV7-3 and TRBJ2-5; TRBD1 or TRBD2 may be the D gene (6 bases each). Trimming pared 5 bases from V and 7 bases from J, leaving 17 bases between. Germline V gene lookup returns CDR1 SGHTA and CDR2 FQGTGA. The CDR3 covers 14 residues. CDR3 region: CASSPEGGVGTQYF. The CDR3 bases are TGTGCCAGCAGCCCAGAGGGGGGAGTAGGGACCCAGTACTTC. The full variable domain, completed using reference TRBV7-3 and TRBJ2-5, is GAGVSQTPSNKVTEKGKYVELRCDPISGHTALYWYRQSLGQGPEFLIYFQGTGAADDSGLPNDRFFAVRPEGSVSTLKIQRTERGDSAVYLCASSPEGGVGTQYFGPGTRLLVL.

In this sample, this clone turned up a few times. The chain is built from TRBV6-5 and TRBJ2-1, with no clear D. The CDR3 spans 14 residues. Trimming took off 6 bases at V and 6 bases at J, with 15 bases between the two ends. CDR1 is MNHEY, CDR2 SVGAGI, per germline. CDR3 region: CASSTPDTGNEQFF. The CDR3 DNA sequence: TGTGCCAGCAGCACTCCCGATACGGGCAATGAGCAGTTCTTC.

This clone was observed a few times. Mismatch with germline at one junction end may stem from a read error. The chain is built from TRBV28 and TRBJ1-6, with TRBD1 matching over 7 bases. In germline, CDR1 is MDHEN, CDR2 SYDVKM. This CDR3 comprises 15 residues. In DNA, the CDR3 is TGTGCCAGCAGACCCCAGGGGGTTTATAGTTCACCCCTCCACTTT. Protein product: CASRPQGVYSSPLHF.

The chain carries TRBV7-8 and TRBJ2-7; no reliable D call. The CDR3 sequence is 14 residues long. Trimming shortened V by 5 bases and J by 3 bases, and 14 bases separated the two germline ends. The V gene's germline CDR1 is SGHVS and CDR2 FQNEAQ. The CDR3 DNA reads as TGTGCCAGCAGCCCGACCGAGAACTACTACGAGCAGTACTTC. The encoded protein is CASSPTENYYEQYF. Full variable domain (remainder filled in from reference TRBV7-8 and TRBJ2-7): GAGVSQSPRYKVAKRGQDVALRCDPISGHVSLFWYQQALGQGPEFLTYFQNEAQLDKSGLPSDRFFAERPEGSVSTLKIQRTQQEDSAVYLCASSPTENYYEQYFGPGTRLTVT.